This T cell receptor (beta chain) was sequenced in a study of blood T cell repertoires in COVID-19. About the research overall: In each case, the material was cDNA or gDNA derived from T cells, B-cell-depleted T cells, or PBMCs.

The CDR3 extends over 15 amino acids. The V end lost 5 bases, the J end lost 2 bases, and 13 bases lay between the germline ends. Germline V gene lookup returns CDR1 SGHTA and CDR2 FQGNSA. Recovered status applied to Cohort 3 donors who had two consecutive negative PCRs. It also applied to those with clearance or with symptom resolution. This table comes from immunoSEQ multiplex PCR, and its TCRdb copy is limited to in-frame clones, with some not included. The sample includes more than 250,000 clones, approximately 85% of them seen just once. The receptor comes from a young man who had recovered from COVID-19. The rearrangement links TRBV7-2 to TRBJ1-5; a possible D gene is TRBD1 (5 bases). The sequenced sample was PBMCs or T cells enriched from blood (not recorded which). The CDR3 nucleotides are TGTGCCAGCAGCGTTCGATCGGGGGGCAATCAGCCCCAGCATTTT. It codes for CASSVRSGGNQPQHF.